Described below is a single TCR beta chain sequence and its context. Its antigen is not identified. This CDR3 has 14 amino acids. Losses at the gene ends were 2 bases for V and 3 bases for J; bases not matched to a gene: 3. Germline-derived CDR1 and CDR2 are MNHNS and SASEGT. This PCR relied on a set of 60 Vbeta primers and 13 Jbeta primers. Data came from immunoSEQ multiplex PCR; TCRdb stores just in-frame clones and leaves some out. The data contain a few hundred thousand clones, around 66% of them singletons. The sample comes from a study of cytomegalovirus exposure and HLA in healthy donors. Across the whole study: From donors who were HLA-typed, an early data release held 75 million to 85 million unique TCRs.

Whole-study findings and limits: The classifier was said to identify cytomegalovirus status with high specificity and sensitivity. An analysis was carried out later, and it reportedly showed fewer N-insertions in an Asian-associated ancestry cluster than the roughly 700-donor mean.

The genes are TRBV6-1 and TRBJ2-7; 8 nucleotides align to TRBD1. This TCR derives from a female donor in good health and CMV-seronegative. Material for sequencing was PBMCs. CDR3 nucleotide sequence: TGTGCCAGCAGTGAATGGACAGGGAACTACGAGCAGTACTTC. Translating gives CASSEWTGNYEQYF.